One sample yielded the 28 T cell receptor beta chains listed below, sequenced in a study of blood T cells in healthy people across ages. For the second PCR, which ran for roughly 6 to 12 cycles, a sample-barcoded 5' primer and a J-beta primer mix were used. TCRdb called the 5' RACE reads again in MiXCR, with one record for every CDR3 protein. The data show 600,000 to 1,000,000 distinct CDR3 sequences, about 25% seen once. The same specimen was also included in a second study, on T cells of mothers and their children.

The specimen sequenced was blood. Receptors were obtained from a boy aged 5-17 years in good health.

This clonotype appeared a few times. One end of the junction fails to match germline, which may point to a read error. V and J are TRBV12-3 or TRBV12-4 and TRBJ1-5; D unclear. This CDR3 is built from 14 residues. The CDR3 DNA reads as TGTGCCAGCAGCCAAGCCTTGGGGAATCGGCCCCAGCATTTT. Translation: CASSQALGNRPQHF.

This clonotype was detected a few times. V usage is TRBV7-2 and J usage is TRBJ2-7; TRBD2 matches at 7 bases. The V gene end was trimmed by 4 bases and the J gene end by 5 bases; junction bases not matched to a gene: 11. CDR3 length equals 15 residues. Germline assignment: CDR1 SGHTA and CDR2 FQGNSA. The CDR3 sequence is CASSSGGKNVDEQYF. The CDR3 DNA reads TGTGCCAGCAGCTCGGGAGGAAAAAATGTCGACGAGCAGTACTTC. The whole variable domain, filled in from reference TRBV7-2 and TRBJ2-7, reads GAGVSQSPSNKVTEKGKDVELRCDPISGHTALYWYRQSLGQGLEFLIYFQGNSAPDKSGLPSDRFSAERTGGSVSTLTIQRTQQEDSAVYLCASSSGGKNVDEQYFGPGTRLTVT.

CDR3 in amino acids: CASSQLQGERRKLFF. As DNA, the CDR3 is TGCGCCAGCAGCCAACTACAGGGGGAACGAAGGAAACTGTTTTTT. The J gene is TRBJ1-4, the V gene TRBV4-1, with TRBD1 identical over 8 bases. V lost 2 bases to trimming and J lost 11 bases; unmatched junction nucleotides: 10. The CDR3 length is 15 residues. In germline, CDR1 is MGHRA, CDR2 YSYEKL.

This clonotype has more than one count but fewer than ten. V is TRBV27 and J is TRBJ2-1; 14 bases map to TRBD2. This CDR3 has 16 residues. Trimming removed 0 bases from V and 9 bases from J; junction bases left unmatched: 4. Germline values: CDR1 MNHEY, CDR2 SMNVEV (reference sequence). CDR3 amino acids: CASSLSGTSGSIEQFF. CDR3 nucleotides: TGTGCCAGCAGTTTATCTGGGACTAGCGGGAGCATTGAGCAGTTCTTC.

This clonotype was detected a few times. This sequence joins TRBV12-3 or TRBV12-4 and TRBJ1-6; D perhaps matches TRBD1 (5 bases). This CDR3 contains 20 residues. Trimming shortened V by 4 bases and J by 0 bases, and 22 bases separated the two germline ends. The CDR3 loop reads CASSWGSFPAKSSYNSPLHF. CDR3 DNA: TGTGCCAGCAGTTGGGGGTCTTTTCCGGCAAAGAGCTCCTATAATTCACCCCTCCACTTT.

The chain recombines TRBV4-3 with TRBJ2-7, with a tentative D call TRBD2 (5 bases). Trimming took off 6 bases at V and 6 bases at J, with 18 bases between the two ends. This CDR3 contains 14 residues. Germline CDR1 is LGHNA and CDR2 is YSLEER. The CDR3 sequence is CASRDRLAAGEQYF. The CDR3, as DNA: TGCGCCAGCAGGGATAGGCTAGCAGCCGGCGAGCAGTACTTC.

The V gene is TRBV9, the J gene TRBJ2-7; 13 bases are a match to TRBD2. V shed 4 bases and J 2 bases; nucleotides not matched to a gene: 6. The CDR3 covers 16 residues. Germline V lookup: CDR1 SGDLS, CDR2 YYNGEE. In DNA form, the CDR3 reads TGTGCCAGCAGCACCGGGACTAGCGGGGACCCCTACGAGCAGTACTTC. It yields the protein CASSTGTSGDPYEQYF.

This chain uses TRBV6-2 or TRBV6-3 with TRBJ2-5; D not resolved. This CDR3 has 14 amino acids. From germline, CDR1 is MNHEY and CDR2 SVGEGT. V was clipped by 5 bases and J by 1 base, with 11 bases between them. The CDR3 sequence: CASSDWAGQETQYF. Written as DNA, the CDR3 is TGTGCCAGCAGTGACTGGGCCGGCCAAGAGACCCAGTACTTC.

Only a few counts were recorded for this clonotype. The chain combines TRBV29-1 with TRBJ2-5; D may be TRBD1 or TRBD2 (5 bases each). The CDR3 covers 14 residues. Germline V CDR1 and CDR2: SQVTM, ANQGSEA. V was pared by 4 bases and J by 6 bases, with 18 bases between. Here the CDR3 reads CSVALRVEGKTQYF. The CDR3 region has the DNA TGCAGCGTTGCTCTCAGGGTAGAGGGAAAGACCCAGTACTTC. The complete variable domain, with remaining parts taken from reference TRBV29-1 and TRBJ2-5, reads SAVISQKPSRDICQRGTSLTIQCQVDSQVTMMFWYRQQPGQSLTLIATANQGSEATYESGFVIDKFPISRPNLTFSTLTVSNMSPEDSSIYLCSVALRVEGKTQYFGPGTRLLVL.

This clonotype was detected a few times. The V gene is TRBV2, the J gene TRBJ2-7, with D uncertain. V gave up 6 bases and J gave up 2 bases, with 8 bases separating them. The V gene's germline CDR1 is SNHLY and CDR2 FYNNEI. The CDR3 spans 12 residues. The CDR3 spells CASSQVTYEQYF. Written as DNA, the CDR3 is TGTGCCAGCAGCCAGGTAACCTACGAGCAGTACTTC.

A few counts support this clonotype. The chain combines TRBV18 with TRBJ2-6, with D unresolved. The CDR3 length is 17 residues. The V end was cut by 2 bases, the J end by 0 bases, with 11 bases between. Per the germline V gene, CDR1 is KGHSH and CDR2 is LQKENI. CDR3 DNA sequence: TGTGCCAGCTCACCATTTTTCGGTGGCTCTGGGGCCAACGTCCTGACTTTC. Translated: CASSPFFGGSGANVLTF.

The chain uses TRBV9 and TRBJ2-3; D is possibly TRBD1 or TRBD2 (5 bases each). The CDR3 contains 16 residues. Trimming stripped 0 bases from V and 4 bases from J, with 15 bases between. Germline assignment: CDR1 SGDLS and CDR2 YYNGEE. The CDR3 DNA sequence: TGTGCCAGCAGCGTAGCCCCGGGACGGTTGGCAGATACGCAGTATTTT. Translation: CASSVAPGRLADTQYF.

The chain couples TRBV4-1 to TRBJ2-1; 8 bases match TRBD1. CDR1 and CDR2 (germline): MGHRA, YSYEKL. This CDR3 is built from 18 residues. J lost 8 bases, V lost 0 bases, and 15 bases had no gene match. The CDR3 region is CASSQDRQGASVGYEQFF. The DNA for the CDR3 is TGCGCCAGCAGCCAAGATAGGCAGGGGGCCTCAGTTGGTTATGAGCAGTTCTTC.

This clonotype was picked up a small number of times. The V and J genes are TRBV29-1 and TRBJ2-1; TRBD2 matches 7 bases. Germline assignment: CDR1 SQVTM and CDR2 ANQGSEA. Trimming cost V 7 bases and J 4 bases; bases outside gene matches: 19. The CDR3 runs 17 residues. This CDR3 reads CSGIPLGDSGVYNEQFF. The DNA for the CDR3 is TGCAGCGGGATCCCTCTAGGCGACAGCGGGGTTTACAATGAGCAGTTCTTC.

The V call is TRBV7-9, the J call TRBJ2-6; tentatively, D is TRBD2 (5 bases). CDR1 and CDR2 (germline): SEHNR, FQNEAQ (reference sequence). V lost 4 bases to trimming and J lost 0 bases, with 10 bases between them. The CDR3 consists of 16 residues. The CDR3 is CASSSGVGSGANVLTF. The DNA of the CDR3 is TGTGCCAGCAGCTCCGGGGTAGGCTCTGGGGCCAACGTCCTGACTTTC.

The chain links TRBV2 to TRBJ1-2, with 7 bases fitting TRBD1. Per germline, CDR1 SNHLY and CDR2 FYNNEI. The CDR3 consists of 14 residues. J lost 5 bases, V lost 6 bases, and 9 bases had no gene match. The CDR3 bases are TGTGCCAGCAGGGACGGGGACAGAGATTATGGCTACACCTTC. Protein product: CASRDGDRDYGYTF.

This clonotype was counted a few times. Relative to the germline gene, one junction end is altered; a read error may explain this. This chain links TRBV20-1 with TRBJ1-2, with D uncertain. This CDR3 comprises 13 residues. CDR1 is DFQATT, CDR2 SNEGSKA, per germline (reference sequence). The CDR3 DNA is TGCAGTACTAGAGTGGAGGACCCCTATGGCTACACCTTC. Translation gives CSTRVEDPYGYTF.

Only a few counts were recorded for this clonotype. The J gene is TRBJ1-2, the V gene TRBV13; maybe TRBD1 (6 bases). The CDR3 runs 14 residues. Trimming left V 5 bases short and J 1 base short, with 11 bases between. In germline, CDR1 is PRHDT, CDR2 FYEKMQ (reference sequence). The CDR3 sequence is CASSKQGGNYGYTF. The CDR3 nucleotides are TGTGCCAGCAGCAAACAGGGCGGTAACTATGGCTACACCTTC. Full variable domain (rest looked up from reference TRBV13 and TRBJ1-2): AAGVIQSPRHLIKEKRETATLKCYPIPRHDTVYWYQQGPGQDPQFLISFYEKMQSDKGSIPDRFSAQQFSDYHSELNMSSLELGDSALYFCASSKQGGNYGYTFGSGTRLTVV.

Only a few counts were recorded for this clonotype. The rearrangement joins TRBV10-2 to TRBJ2-7; D might be TRBD1 (6 bases). The CDR3 is made up of 14 amino acids. Germline V lookup: CDR1 WSHSY, CDR2 SAAADI. The V end was cut by 7 bases, the J end by 4 bases, with 17 bases between. The CDR3 coding sequence is TGCGCCAGCATCCTGGACAGAGGGGGTTACGAGCAGTACTTC. Its protein product is CASILDRGGYEQYF.

This clonotype came up a few times. This chain joins TRBV20-1 and TRBJ2-1, with D maybe TRBD1 (6 bases). The CDR3 spans 11 residues. V was pared by 6 bases and J by 8 bases, with 11 bases between. Looked up from germline, CDR1 is DFQATT and CDR2 is SNEGSKA (reference sequence). As DNA, the CDR3 is TGCAGTGCCCCCAGGGGTTATGAGCAGTTCTTC. Residues: CSAPRGYEQFF.

This clonotype was detected only a few times. This chain joins TRBV27 and TRBJ2-1; 7 nucleotides line up with TRBD1. The junction had 8 bases not matched to a gene; V was cut back by 3 bases and J by 0 bases. Germline CDR1 is MNHEY and CDR2 is SMNVEV (reference sequence). The CDR3 consists of 17 residues. Written as DNA, the CDR3 is TGTGCCAGCAGTTTGAGGGGGCCCTGGAGCTCCTACAATGAGCAGTTCTTC. It translates to CASSLRGPWSSYNEQFF.

V and J are TRBV20-1 and TRBJ2-7, with D unresolved. With 3 bases removed from V and 3 bases from J, the gap between germline ends came to 6 bases. Germline V lookup: CDR1 DFQATT, CDR2 SNEGSKA (reference sequence). CDR3 length: 11 amino acids. In DNA form, the CDR3 reads TGCAGTGCTAGGCCCGGCTACGAGCAGTACTTC. It specifies CSARPGYEQYF.

This rearrangement joins TRBV2 to TRBJ2-5, with D hard to call. The CDR3 loop spans 14 amino acids. In germline, CDR1 is SNHLY, CDR2 FYNNEI. Between the trimmed V and J ends, which lost 2 bases and 1 base, there was a span of 8 bases. CDR3: CASSEIQIQETQYF. CDR3 nucleotides: TGTGCCAGCAGTGAAATACAGATCCAAGAGACCCAGTACTTC.

CDR3 coding DNA: TGTGCCAGTAGAAGCGGATCCCTCTACGAGCAGTACTTC. Translation gives CASRSGSLYEQYF. This chain links TRBV2 with TRBJ2-7, with D possibly matching TRBD2 (5 bases). CDR3 length: 13 amino acids. Per germline, CDR1 SNHLY and CDR2 FYNNEI. Trimming removed 9 bases from V and 3 bases from J, with 15 bases in between.

With respect to this clonotype: A junction boundary mismatches the germline segment, possibly from a read error. The chain uses TRBV5-1 and TRBJ2-5; D perhaps matches TRBD1 (8 bases). The CDR3 totals 15 residues. From germline, CDR1 is SGHRS and CDR2 YFSETQ. The CDR3 loop is CASSLLQGAGETQHF. The CDR3 DNA follows: TGCGCCAGCAGCTTGCTCCAGGGGGCGGGAGAGACCCAGCACTTC. The full variable domain, completed using reference TRBV5-1 and TRBJ2-5, is KAGVTQTPRYLIKTRGQQVTLSCSPISGHRSVSWYQQTPGQGLQFLFEYFSETQRNKGNFPGRFSGRQFSNSRSEMNVSTLELGDSALYLCASSLLQGAGETQHFGPGTRLLVL.

This chain connects TRBV5-6 to TRBJ2-7; the D gene is possibly TRBD2 (5 bases). Deletions cut 4 bases from V and 2 bases from J, with 19 bases between. The CDR3 length is 16 residues. The germline V gene encodes CDR1 SGHDT and CDR2 YYEEEE. CDR3 in amino acids: CASSDRRRGQPYEQYF. CDR3 coding DNA: TGTGCCAGCAGCGACCGACGTCGCGGGCAACCCTACGAGCAGTACTTC.

In its sample, this clonotype was seen once. This chain joins TRBV2 and TRBJ1-2, with a tentative D call TRBD1 (6 bases). The germline V gene encodes CDR1 SNHLY and CDR2 FYNNEI. Between the trimmed V and J ends, which lost 5 bases and 5 bases, there was a span of 15 bases. This CDR3 is built from 14 residues. The CDR3 sequence: CASSSGQQAYGYTF. CDR3 nucleotide sequence: TGTGCCAGCAGTTCTGGACAGCAAGCATATGGCTACACCTTC.

The J gene is TRBJ2-3, the V gene TRBV10-3, with D hard to call. The germline V gene has CDR1 ENHRY and CDR2 SYGVKD. The CDR3 has 14 amino acids. V shed 2 bases and J shed 4 bases, with 10 bases lying between them. DNA of the CDR3: TGTGCCATCAGTGAGGGAAACGGAGCAGATACGCAGTATTTT. Translated, it gives CAISEGNGADTQYF.